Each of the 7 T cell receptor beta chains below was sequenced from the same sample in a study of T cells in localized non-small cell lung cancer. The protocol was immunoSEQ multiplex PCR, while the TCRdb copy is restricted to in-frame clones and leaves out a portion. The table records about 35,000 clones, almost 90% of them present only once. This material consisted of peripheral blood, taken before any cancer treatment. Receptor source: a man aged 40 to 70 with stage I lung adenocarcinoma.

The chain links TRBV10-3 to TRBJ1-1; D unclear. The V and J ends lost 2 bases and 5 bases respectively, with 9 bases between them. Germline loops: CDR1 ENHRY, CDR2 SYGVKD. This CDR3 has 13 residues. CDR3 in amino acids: CAISEPERTEAFF. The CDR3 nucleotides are TGTGCCATCAGTGAGCCAGAGAGGACTGAAGCTTTCTTT.

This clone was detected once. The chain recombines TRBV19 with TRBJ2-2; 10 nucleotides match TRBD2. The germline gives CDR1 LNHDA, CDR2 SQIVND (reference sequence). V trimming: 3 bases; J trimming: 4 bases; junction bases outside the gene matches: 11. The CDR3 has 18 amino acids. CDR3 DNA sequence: TGTGCCAGTAGTATTAGGGCTAGCGGGGGTTCGGGCACCGGGGAGCTGTTTTTT. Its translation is CASSIRASGGSGTGELFF.

The DNA for the CDR3 is TGTGCCAGCTCACCATCAGGGGATGGCACCGGGGAGCTGTTTTTT. Amino acid sequence: CASSPSGDGTGELFF. This chain uses TRBV18 with TRBJ2-2; tentatively, D is TRBD1 (6 bases). The germline V gene encodes CDR1 KGHSH and CDR2 LQKENI. This CDR3 is built from 15 residues. With 2 bases removed from V and 4 bases from J, the gap between germline ends came to 11 bases.

CDR3: CASSISGTGVLGGYTF. The CDR3 nucleotides read TGTGCCAGCAGCATATCCGGGACAGGAGTCCTGGGTGGCTACACCTTC. This chain uses TRBV5-4 with TRBJ1-2; 8 nucleotides agree with TRBD1. The CDR3 runs to 16 residues. Trimming took 4 bases from V and 7 from J; bases not matched to a gene: 15. CDR1 and CDR2 from the germline V gene are SGHNT and YYREEE (reference sequence).

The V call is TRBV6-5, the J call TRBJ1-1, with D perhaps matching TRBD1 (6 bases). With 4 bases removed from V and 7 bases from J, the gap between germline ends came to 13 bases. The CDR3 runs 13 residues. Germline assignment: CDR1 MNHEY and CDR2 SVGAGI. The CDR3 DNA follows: TGTGCCAGCAGTTTCACAGGGAATAGTGAAGCTTTCTTT. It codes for CASSFTGNSEAFF.

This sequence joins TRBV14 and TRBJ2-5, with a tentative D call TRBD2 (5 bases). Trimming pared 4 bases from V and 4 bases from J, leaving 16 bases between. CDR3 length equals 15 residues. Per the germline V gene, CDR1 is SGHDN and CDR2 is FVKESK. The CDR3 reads CASSRREGRLETQYF. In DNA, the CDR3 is TGTGCCAGCAGCCGCCGTGAGGGCAGGTTAGAGACCCAGTACTTC.

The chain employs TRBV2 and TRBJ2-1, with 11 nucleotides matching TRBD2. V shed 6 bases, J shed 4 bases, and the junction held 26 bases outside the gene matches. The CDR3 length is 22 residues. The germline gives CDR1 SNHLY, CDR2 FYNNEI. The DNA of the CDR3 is TGTGCCAGCAGAACCCTCTTCGGGGGGGAACTCGGGACTAGCGGAGGATACAATGAGCAGTTCTTC. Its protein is CASRTLFGGELGTSGGYNEQFF.